These 5 T cell receptor beta chains originate from one sample sequenced in a study of blood T cell repertoires in COVID-19. Only in-frame clones appear in the TCRdb table, and some are missing; sequencing was by immunoSEQ multiplex PCR. Here the sample spans 70,000 to 90,000 clones, about 89% being singletons. Sequenced material: PBMCs or T cells enriched from blood (not recorded which). These receptors were obtained from a woman in her forties or fifties with acute COVID-19.

The chain links TRBV15 to TRBJ2-5, with D perhaps TRBD1 (6 bases). The germline V gene has CDR1 LNHNV and CDR2 YYDKDF (reference sequence). The CDR3 extends over 14 amino acids. V was cut by 4 bases and J by 2 bases, with 11 bases left in between. The DNA of the CDR3 is TGTGCCACCAGCACTTTCGACAGGCAAGAGACCCAGTACTTC. It encodes CATSTFDRQETQYF. Full variable domain (missing parts from reference TRBV15 and TRBJ2-5): DAMVIQNPRYQVTQFGKPVTLSCSQTLNHNVMYWYQQKSSQAPKLLFHYYDKDFNNEADTPDNFQSRRPNTSFCFLDIRSPGLGDTAMYLCATSTFDRQETQYFGPGTRLLVL.

The chain recombines TRBV5-1 with TRBJ1-3; TRBD1 aligns across 7 bases. V gave up 4 bases and J gave up 2 bases; unmatched junction bases: 6. Germline V gives CDR1 SGHRS, CDR2 YFSETQ. CDR3 size: 15 residues. CDR3 sequence: CASSATGVTGNTIYF. As DNA, the CDR3 is TGCGCCAGCAGCGCTACAGGGGTCACTGGAAACACCATATATTTT.

This chain uses TRBV24-1 with TRBJ1-5; tentative D call: TRBD1 (5 bases). V lost 4 bases, J lost 0 bases, and 6 bases lay in between. This CDR3 is built from 14 residues. Germline CDR1 reads KGHDR; CDR2 reads SFDVKD. This chain's CDR3 is CATSDRDSNQPQHF. The CDR3 region has the DNA TGTGCCACCAGTGACAGGGATAGCAATCAGCCCCAGCATTTT.

V and J are TRBV3-1 (or the pseudogene TRBV3-2) and TRBJ2-1; TRBD2 matches 11 bases. Per germline, CDR1 LGHDT and CDR2 YNNKEL (reference sequence). The CDR3 runs 16 residues. With 0 bases clipped from V and 4 bases from J, the junction kept 2 bases outside the gene matches. The CDR3 DNA reads as TGTGCCAGCAGCCAAGAACTAGCGGGAGTATACAATGAGCAGTTCTTC. Its translation is CASSQELAGVYNEQFF.

This clone occurred once. The genes are TRBV29-1 and TRBJ1-2, with TRBD1 as a possible D gene (5 bases). CDR1 is SQVTM and CDR2 is ANQGSEA in the germline V gene. V lost 4 bases and J lost 6, with 9 bases in between. This CDR3 spans 11 amino acids. Here the CDR3 DNA reads TGCAGCGTTGGGAAAGGGGATGGCTACACCTTC. It is translated as CSVGKGDGYTF.